Each of the 12 T cell receptor beta chains below was sequenced from the same sample in a study of beta chain features in type 1 diabetes. Study findings and constraints: A moderate, significant TCRB CDR3 shortening appeared in type 1 diabetes across four CD4+ subsets.

Of the isolated RNA, all was reverse transcribed, and so the sequenced material was expressed TCRB transcripts. Generated by immunoSEQ multiplex PCR, the TCRdb table keeps only in-frame clones and is missing some. The sample lists 130,000 or so clones, roughly 17% seen once, with around 2.7% in the top ten. No antigen is known for these receptors. The sequenced sample consisted of central memory CD4+ T cells from blood. Source of these receptors: a man aged 18-30 years with type 1 diabetes.

The V gene is TRBV7-2, the J gene TRBJ2-3, with D unclear. This CDR3 spans 16 amino acids. The V gene's germline CDR1 is SGHTA and CDR2 FQGNSA. V lost 1 base to trimming and J lost 2 bases, with 13 bases between them. This CDR3 is CASSLDPGSYTDTQYF. The CDR3 bases are TGTGCCAGCAGCTTAGACCCCGGGTCGTACACAGATACGCAGTATTTT.

The table lists this clone with a few counts. J is TRBJ1-1 and V is TRBV14; D unclear. Trimming took 2 bases from V and 1 from J, leaving 5 bases between them. The CDR3 has 13 residues. CDR1 and CDR2 (germline): SGHDN, FVKESK. CDR3 residues: CASSQFENTEAFF. CDR3 coding DNA: TGTGCCAGCAGCCAATTTGAGAACACTGAAGCTTTCTTT. The full variable domain, its missing parts supplied by reference TRBV14 and TRBJ1-1, is EAGVTQFPSHSVIEKGQTVTLRCDPISGHDNLYWYRRVMGKEIKFLLHFVKESKQDESGMPNNRFLAERTGGTYSTLKVQPAELEDSGVYFCASSQFENTEAFFGQGTRLTVV.

Notes on this clone: Within the sample, other DNA sequences also encode this same CDR3. This CDR3 reads CASSATGKETQYF. The CDR3 region has the DNA TGTGCCAGCAGCGCGACAGGGAAAGAGACCCAGTACTTC. V and J are TRBV9 and TRBJ2-5, with 7 positions matching TRBD1. J was trimmed by 3 bases and V by 3 bases; bases with no gene match: 2. The germline CDR1 and CDR2 sequences are SGDLS and YYNGEE. The CDR3 is made up of 13 amino acids.

This clone was seen only a few times. The gene calls are TRBV5-1 and TRBJ1-3, with D hard to call. The V gene lost 0 bases and the J gene lost 4 bases, with 8 bases spanning the gap. Looked up from germline, CDR1 is SGHRS and CDR2 is YFSETQ. The CDR3 contains 14 residues. The CDR3 here is CASSLESPGNTIYF. CDR3 sequence (DNA): TGCGCCAGCAGCTTGGAGAGCCCCGGAAACACCATATATTTT.

The chain uses TRBV28 and TRBJ1-2; TRBD1 might be the D (6 bases). Germline V gene lookup returns CDR1 MDHEN and CDR2 SYDVKM. This CDR3 is 15 amino acids long. Trimming left V 6 bases short and J 6 bases short, with 20 bases between. In DNA form, the CDR3 reads TGTGCCAGCAGCTTCAGGGGTCCCCCTTCGAATGGCTACACCTTC. Amino acids: CASSFRGPPSNGYTF.

The chain couples TRBV25-1 to TRBJ2-5; D unresolved. CDR1 MGHDK and CDR2 SYGVNS come from the germline V gene. CDR3 length: 14 amino acids. V was cut by 6 bases and J by 0 bases, with 11 bases left in between. CDR3 sequence: CASRPPAHQETQYF. In DNA form, the CDR3 reads TGTGCCAGCAGACCTCCGGCCCACCAAGAGACCCAGTACTTC.

This clone has just a few counts. The J gene is TRBJ1-1, the V gene TRBV7-2; possible D gene TRBD1, 6 bases. Trimming pared 5 bases from V and 10 bases from J, leaving 17 bases between. The germline CDR1 and CDR2 sequences are SGHTA and FQGNSA. This CDR3 is 13 amino acids long. CDR3 nucleotide sequence: TGTGCCAGCAGCGGAGTGGAGGGACACCGAGCTTTCTTT. Its translation is CASSGVEGHRAFF.

This clone appeared a few times. J is TRBJ1-2 and V is TRBV27; 7 nucleotides agree with TRBD1. In germline, CDR1 is MNHEY, CDR2 SMNVEV (reference sequence). With 4 bases clipped from V and 7 bases from J, the junction kept 12 bases outside the gene matches. The CDR3 spans 15 residues. CDR3 coding DNA: TGTGCCAGCAGTTCCCCAGGACAGGTCATCGGTGGCTACACCTTC. As protein: CASSSPGQVIGGYTF.

The chain links TRBV18 to TRBJ2-1; D tentatively reads TRBD1 or TRBD2 (6 bases each). The germline gives CDR1 KGHSH, CDR2 LQKENI. V lost 8 bases and J lost 8, with 13 bases in between. The CDR3 is made up of 12 amino acids. For the CDR3, the DNA is TGTGCCAGCGCGGGACATCGGGATGAGCAGTTCTTC. This gives the protein CASAGHRDEQFF.

Of note for this clone: A single base is all that separates this from a far larger clone, so a read error is likely. This rearrangement joins TRBV5-1 to TRBJ2-1, with 13 positions matching TRBD2. The germline gives CDR1 SGHRS, CDR2 YFSETQ. This CDR3 comprises 15 residues. V lost 0 bases to trimming and J lost 6 bases; unmatched junction nucleotides: 0. The CDR3 sequence is CASSLGLAGGNEQFF. The CDR3 nucleotides are TGCGCCAGCAGCTTGGGACTAGCGGGAGGCAATGAGCAGTTCTTC.

This clone was detected only a few times. This chain links TRBV28 with TRBJ2-5; D gene uncertain. V was clipped by 5 bases and J by 9 bases, with 7 bases between them. Germline V lookup: CDR1 MDHEN, CDR2 SYDVKM. There are 10 residues in the CDR3. CDR3 DNA sequence: TGTGCCAGCAGTAAGGAGCCCCAGTACTTC. Translating it yields CASSKEPQYF.

This chain connects TRBV2 to TRBJ2-1; TRBD1 matches 9 bases. The CDR3 totals 15 residues. With V trimmed by 8 bases and J by 2 bases, 7 bases remained unmatched. Germline CDR1 is SNHLY and CDR2 is FYNNEI. CDR3 sequence reads: CASGGRDRAYNEQFF. CDR3 in DNA: TGTGCCAGCGGAGGAAGGGACAGGGCCTACAATGAGCAGTTCTTC.